This TCR beta chain is from a study of Ad26.COV2.S vaccination and SARS-CoV-2 variants. The study's findings and limits: Vaccine and placebo recipients had comparable breadth of non-spike TCRs. The TCR breadth and depth analyses may have produced an underestimate of total T cell responses.

Comment on this clone: What it binds is not known.

The germline V and J ends were trimmed by 4 bases and 4 bases, with 11 bases remaining between them. Germline CDR1 is SGHNT and CDR2 is YYREEE (reference sequence). The CDR3 runs to 13 residues. Some clones are missing from TCRdb's copy, which holds only in-frame ones; the method was immunoSEQ multiplex PCR. The sample holds roughly 500,000 clones, approximately 92% seen once. Treatment in this sample: roughly 19 received Ad26.COV2.S at low or high dose, single or two shots; roughly 5 received placebo; per-sample allocation not given. It was on day 63 after the first vaccine or placebo injection that samples were taken. In Boston, an adult donor aged 18-55 years took part.

Material: peripheral blood, obtained in a trial of Ad26.COV2.S vaccine versus placebo. The chain couples TRBV5-4 to TRBJ1-2; D remains unclear. This clonotype was obtained from a person aged 18-65 years who received the Ad26.COV2.S COVID-19 vaccine or a placebo. The CDR3 sequence is CASSLDGSYGYTF. The DNA for the CDR3 is TGTGCCAGCAGCCTGGACGGAAGCTATGGCTACACCTTC. Combining the CDR3 with reference TRBV5-4 and TRBJ1-2 gives the whole variable domain ETGVTQSPTHLIKTRGQQVTLRCSSQSGHNTVSWYQQALGQGPQFIFQYYREEENGRGNFPPRFSGLQFPNYSSELNVNALELDDSALYLCASSLDGSYGYTFGSGTRLTVV.